The clone carrying this TCR beta chain appeared a single time. What it recognizes is unknown. The sample is drawn from a study of cytomegalovirus exposure and HLA in healthy donors. General observations from the study: Upon later analysis, HLA-associated TCR beta chains proved more clonally expanded than other, equally common chains. Exclusion applied to some V segments, including TRBV6-2 and TRBV6-3, as they were indistinguishable. A later analysis by the authors found several of the most significant clusters apparently linked to common viral pathogens. A later analysis reportedly found fewer N-insertions in an Asian-associated ancestry cluster than the roughly 670-donor mean.

The CDR3 has 15 residues. J was trimmed by 1 base and V by 3 bases; bases with no gene match: 3. Germline-derived CDR1 and CDR2 are KGHSH and LQKENI. The PCR had 60 Vbeta and 13 Jbeta primers. Sequencing used immunoSEQ multiplex PCR; TCRdb keeps in-frame clones, though not all of them. Of 75,000 to 80,000 clones in the sample, roughly 79% are singletons; the top ten hold approximately 1.6%. The chain uses TRBV18 and TRBJ2-3; TRBD1 matches at 8 bases. This clonotype originated in a middle-aged man in good health and CMV-seronegative. Material for sequencing was PBMCs. Here the CDR3 DNA reads TGTGCCAGCTCACCGAACAGGGGGGGCACAGATACGCAGTATTTT. Translation: CASSPNRGGTDTQYF.